The clone carrying this T cell receptor (beta chain) was observed a few times. Its antigen is not known. This specimen belongs to a study of vaccination and CD4 T cells after COVID-19. Treatment denoted: roughly 10-day PBMC culture with coronavirus spike peptide pools or control peptides (ViraFEST assay). From germline, CDR1 is MNHNS and CDR2 SASEGT. Trimming shortened V by 2 bases and J by 7 bases, and 11 bases separated the two germline ends. The CDR3 totals 13 residues. Cultured CD4+ T-cell DNA underwent Oncomine TCR Beta short-read sequencing. TCRdb called the PCR reads again in MiXCR, with one record for every CDR3 protein. The profile shows under 15,000 distinct CDR3 sequences, about 40% of them singletons.

This TCR was sampled from a human donor who had recovered from COVID-19. The sample here was CD4+ T cells from blood, cultured in vitro, taken before SARS-CoV-2 vaccination. The chain links TRBV6-1 to TRBJ2-5; TRBD2 might be the D (6 bases). The CDR3: CASSESRGGTQYF. The CDR3 nucleotides read TGTGCCAGCAGTGAATCCCGGGGAGGGACCCAGTACTTC.